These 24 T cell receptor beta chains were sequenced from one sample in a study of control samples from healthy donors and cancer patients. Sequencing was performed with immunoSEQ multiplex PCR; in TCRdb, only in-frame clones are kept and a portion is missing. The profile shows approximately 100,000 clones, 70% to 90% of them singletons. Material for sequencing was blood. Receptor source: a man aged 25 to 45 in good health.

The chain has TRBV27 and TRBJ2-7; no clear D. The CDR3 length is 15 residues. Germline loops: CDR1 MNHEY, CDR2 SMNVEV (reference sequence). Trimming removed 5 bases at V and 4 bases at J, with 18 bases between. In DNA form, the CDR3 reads TGTGCCAGCAGTCGCCAGGTGGCTTCTACGTACGAGCAGTACTTC. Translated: CASSRQVASTYEQYF.

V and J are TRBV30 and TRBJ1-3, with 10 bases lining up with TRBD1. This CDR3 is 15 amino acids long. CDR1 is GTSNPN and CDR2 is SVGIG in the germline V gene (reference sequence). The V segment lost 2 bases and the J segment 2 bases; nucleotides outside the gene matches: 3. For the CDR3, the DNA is TGTGCCTGGAGTACGACAGGGGGCCCTGGAAACACCATATATTTT. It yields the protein CAWSTTGGPGNTIYF.

The CDR3: CASSQRSGQGVDEQYF. DNA for the CDR3: TGCGCCAGCAGCCAGAGGAGTGGACAGGGGGTCGACGAGCAGTACTTC. The chain links TRBV4-1 to TRBJ2-7, with 10 bases that match TRBD1. CDR1 and CDR2 (germline): MGHRA, YSYEKL. The trim removed 3 bases at V and 5 bases at J, leaving 10 bases unmatched. The length of the CDR3 is 16 residues.

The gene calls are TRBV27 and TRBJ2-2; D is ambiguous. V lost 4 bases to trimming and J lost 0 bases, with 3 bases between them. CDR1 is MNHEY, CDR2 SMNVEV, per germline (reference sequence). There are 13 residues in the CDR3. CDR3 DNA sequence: TGTGCCAGCAGTTCCGCGAACACCGGGGAGCTGTTTTTT. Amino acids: CASSSANTGELFF.

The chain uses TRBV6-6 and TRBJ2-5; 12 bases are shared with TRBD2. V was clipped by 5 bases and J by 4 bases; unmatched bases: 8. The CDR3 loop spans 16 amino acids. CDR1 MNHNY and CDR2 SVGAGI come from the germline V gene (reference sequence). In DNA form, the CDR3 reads TGTGCCAGCAGTCTTCTAGCGGGAGGGCCGTCAGAGACCCAGTACTTC. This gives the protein CASSLLAGGPSETQYF.

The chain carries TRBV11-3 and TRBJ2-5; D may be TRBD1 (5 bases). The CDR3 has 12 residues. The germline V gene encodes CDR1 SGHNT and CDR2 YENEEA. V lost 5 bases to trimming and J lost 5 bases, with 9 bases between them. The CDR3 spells CASSLPGETQYF. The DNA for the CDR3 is TGTGCCAGCAGCCTCCCAGGGGAGACCCAGTACTTC.

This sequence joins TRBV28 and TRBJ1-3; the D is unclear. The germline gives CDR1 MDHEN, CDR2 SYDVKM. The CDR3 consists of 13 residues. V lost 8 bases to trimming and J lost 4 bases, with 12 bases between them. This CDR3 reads CASGLKGGNTIYF. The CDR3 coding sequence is TGTGCCAGCGGCTTGAAGGGCGGAAACACCATATATTTT.

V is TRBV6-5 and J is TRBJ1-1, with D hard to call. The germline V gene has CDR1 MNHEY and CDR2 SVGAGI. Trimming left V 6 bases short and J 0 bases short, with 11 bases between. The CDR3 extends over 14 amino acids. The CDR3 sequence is CASSQGIMNTEAFF. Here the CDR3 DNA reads TGTGCCAGCAGCCAAGGGATCATGAACACTGAAGCTTTCTTT.

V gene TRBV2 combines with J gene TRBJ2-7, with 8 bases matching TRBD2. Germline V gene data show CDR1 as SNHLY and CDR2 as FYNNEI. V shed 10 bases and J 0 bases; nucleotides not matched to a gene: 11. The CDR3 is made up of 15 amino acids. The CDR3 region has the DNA TGTGCCACCGCAGGATCCAGCGGGAGCTCCTACGAGCAGTACTTC. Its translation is CATAGSSGSSYEQYF.

CDR3 DNA: TGTGCCACTTCACACGTTACCAAAAACATTCAGTACTTC. This codes for CATSHVTKNIQYF. The V and J genes are TRBV19 and TRBJ2-4, with D uncertain. CDR3 length equals 13 residues. V was clipped by 10 bases and J by 2 bases, with 12 bases between them. Germline-derived CDR1 and CDR2 are LNHDA and SQIVND (reference sequence). Filled out from reference TRBV19 and TRBJ2-4, the complete variable domain reads DGGITQSPKYLFRKEGQNVTLSCEQNLNHDAMYWYRQDPGQGLRLIYYSQIVNDFQKGDIAEGYSVSREKKESFPLTVTSAQKNPTAFYLCATSHVTKNIQYFGAGTRLSVL.

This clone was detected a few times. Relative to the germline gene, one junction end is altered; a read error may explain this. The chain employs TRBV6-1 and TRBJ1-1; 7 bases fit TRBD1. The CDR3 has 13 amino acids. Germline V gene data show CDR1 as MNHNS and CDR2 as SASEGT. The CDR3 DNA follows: TGTGCCAGCAATGAACAGGGGTTCGGTGAAGCTTTCTTT. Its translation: CASNEQGFGEAFF.

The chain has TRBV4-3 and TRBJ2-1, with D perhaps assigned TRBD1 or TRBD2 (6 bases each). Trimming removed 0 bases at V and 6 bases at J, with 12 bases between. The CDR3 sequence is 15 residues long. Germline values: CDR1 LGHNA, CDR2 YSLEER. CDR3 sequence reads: CASSQDRLGGNEQFF. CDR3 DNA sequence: TGCGCCAGCAGCCAAGATAGACTAGGGGGCAATGAGCAGTTCTTC.

The CDR3 region is CASSSTGTPRTGELFF. The CDR3 coding sequence is TGTGCCAGCAGTTCGACTGGGACCCCCAGAACCGGGGAGCTGTTTTTT. The chain couples TRBV28 to TRBJ2-2, with D perhaps TRBD1 or TRBD2 (5 bases each). This CDR3 spans 16 amino acids. Trimming stripped 4 bases from V and 5 bases from J, with 17 bases between. Germline V gene lookup returns CDR1 MDHEN and CDR2 SYDVKM.

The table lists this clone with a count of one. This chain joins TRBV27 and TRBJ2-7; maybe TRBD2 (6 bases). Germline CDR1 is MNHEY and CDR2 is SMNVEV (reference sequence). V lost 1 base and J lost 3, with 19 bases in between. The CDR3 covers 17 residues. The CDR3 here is CASSLYLSERRVYEQYF. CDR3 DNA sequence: TGTGCCAGCAGTTTATATCTTTCTGAGCGGAGGGTCTACGAGCAGTACTTC.

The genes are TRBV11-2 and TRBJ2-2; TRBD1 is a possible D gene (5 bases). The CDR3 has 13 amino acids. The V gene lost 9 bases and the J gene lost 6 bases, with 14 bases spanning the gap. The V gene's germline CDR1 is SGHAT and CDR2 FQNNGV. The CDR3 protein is CASPPLGPGELFF. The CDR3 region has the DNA TGTGCCAGTCCACCCCTGGGGCCCGGGGAGCTGTTTTTT.

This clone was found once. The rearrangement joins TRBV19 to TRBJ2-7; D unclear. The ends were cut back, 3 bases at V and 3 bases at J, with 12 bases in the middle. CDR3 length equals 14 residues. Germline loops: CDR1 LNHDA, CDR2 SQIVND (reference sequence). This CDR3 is CASSIFGRYYEQYF. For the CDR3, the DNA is TGTGCCAGTAGTATTTTTGGCCGATACTACGAGCAGTACTTC. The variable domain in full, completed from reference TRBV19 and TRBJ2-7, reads DGGITQSPKYLFRKEGQNVTLSCEQNLNHDAMYWYRQDPGQGLRLIYYSQIVNDFQKGDIAEGYSVSREKKESFPLTVTSAQKNPTAFYLCASSIFGRYYEQYFGPGTRLTVT.

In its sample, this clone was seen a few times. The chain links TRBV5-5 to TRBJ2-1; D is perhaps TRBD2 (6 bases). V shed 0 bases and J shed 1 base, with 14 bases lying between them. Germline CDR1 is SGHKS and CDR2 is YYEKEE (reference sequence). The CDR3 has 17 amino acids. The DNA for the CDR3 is TGTGCCAGCAGCTTGGTAGGGTCTAGCGCGTCCTACAATGAGCAGTTCTTC. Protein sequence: CASSLVGSSASYNEQFF.

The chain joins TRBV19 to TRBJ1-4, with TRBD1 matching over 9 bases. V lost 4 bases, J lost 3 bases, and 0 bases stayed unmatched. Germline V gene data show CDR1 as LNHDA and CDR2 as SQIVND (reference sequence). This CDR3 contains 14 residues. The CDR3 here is CASSNRGPNEKLFF. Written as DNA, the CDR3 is TGTGCCAGTAGTAACAGGGGGCCTAATGAAAAACTGTTTTTT.

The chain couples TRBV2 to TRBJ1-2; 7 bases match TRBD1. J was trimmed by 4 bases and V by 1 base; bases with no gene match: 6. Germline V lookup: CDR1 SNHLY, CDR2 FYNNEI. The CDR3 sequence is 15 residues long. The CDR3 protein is CASSEVDREPYGYTF. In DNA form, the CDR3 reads TGTGCCAGCAGTGAAGTAGACAGGGAGCCCTATGGCTACACCTTC.

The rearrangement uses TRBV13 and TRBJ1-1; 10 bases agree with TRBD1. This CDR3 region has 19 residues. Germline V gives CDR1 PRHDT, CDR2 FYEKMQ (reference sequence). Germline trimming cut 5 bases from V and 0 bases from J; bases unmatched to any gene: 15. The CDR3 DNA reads TGTGCCAGCAGCACTAGACAACCCGGGACAGGGGCCCTGAACACTGAAGCTTTCTTT. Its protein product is CASSTRQPGTGALNTEAFF.

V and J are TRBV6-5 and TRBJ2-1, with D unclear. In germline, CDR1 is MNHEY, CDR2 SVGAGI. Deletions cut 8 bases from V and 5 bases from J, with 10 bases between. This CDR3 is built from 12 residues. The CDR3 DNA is TGTGCCAGCGGAAAGGCGGACAATGAGCAGTTCTTC. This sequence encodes CASGKADNEQFF.

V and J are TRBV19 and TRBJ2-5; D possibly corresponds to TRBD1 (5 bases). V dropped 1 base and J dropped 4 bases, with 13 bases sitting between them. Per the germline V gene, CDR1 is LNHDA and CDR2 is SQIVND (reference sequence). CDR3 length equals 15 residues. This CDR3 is CASSIGRQRTETQYF. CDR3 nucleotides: TGTGCCAGTAGTATAGGGAGACAGCGTACAGAGACCCAGTACTTC.

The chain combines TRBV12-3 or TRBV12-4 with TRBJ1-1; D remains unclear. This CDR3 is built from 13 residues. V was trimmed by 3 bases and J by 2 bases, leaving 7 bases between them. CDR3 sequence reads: CASSFYSNTEAFF. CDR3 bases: TGTGCCAGCAGTTTCTACAGTAACACTGAAGCTTTCTTT.

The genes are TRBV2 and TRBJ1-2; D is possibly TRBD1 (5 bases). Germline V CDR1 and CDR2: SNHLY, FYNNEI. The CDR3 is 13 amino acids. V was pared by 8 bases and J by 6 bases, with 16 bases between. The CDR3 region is CASSFGGGNGYTF. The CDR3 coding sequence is TGTGCCAGCTCCTTCGGGGGGGGGAATGGCTACACCTTC.